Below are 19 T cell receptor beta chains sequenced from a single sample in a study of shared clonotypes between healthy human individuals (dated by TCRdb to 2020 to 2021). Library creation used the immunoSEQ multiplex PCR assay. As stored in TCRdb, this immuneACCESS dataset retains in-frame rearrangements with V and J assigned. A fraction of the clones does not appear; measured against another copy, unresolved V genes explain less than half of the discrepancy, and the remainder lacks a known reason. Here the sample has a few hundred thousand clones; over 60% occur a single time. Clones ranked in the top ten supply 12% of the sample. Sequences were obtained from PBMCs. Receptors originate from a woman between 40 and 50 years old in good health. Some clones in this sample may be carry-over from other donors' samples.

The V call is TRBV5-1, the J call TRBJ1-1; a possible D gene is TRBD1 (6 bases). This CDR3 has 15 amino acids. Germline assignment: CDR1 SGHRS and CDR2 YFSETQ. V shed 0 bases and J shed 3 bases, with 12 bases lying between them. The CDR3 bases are TGCGCCAGCAGCTTGGTGGGGGGCTCGGACACTGAAGCTTTCTTT. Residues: CASSLVGGSDTEAFF.

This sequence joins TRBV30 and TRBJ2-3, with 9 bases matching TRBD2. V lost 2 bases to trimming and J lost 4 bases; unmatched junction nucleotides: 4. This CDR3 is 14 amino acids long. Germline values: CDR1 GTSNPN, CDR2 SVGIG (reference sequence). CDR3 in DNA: TGTGCCTGGAGTATTAGCGGGAGTTCAGATACGCAGTATTTT. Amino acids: CAWSISGSSDTQYF. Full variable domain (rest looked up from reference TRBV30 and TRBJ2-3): SQTIHQWPATLVQPVGSPLSLECTVEGTSNPNLYWYRQAAGRGLQLLFYSVGIGQISSEVPQNLSASRPQDRQFILSSKKLLLSDSGFYLCAWSISGSSDTQYFGPGTRLTVL.

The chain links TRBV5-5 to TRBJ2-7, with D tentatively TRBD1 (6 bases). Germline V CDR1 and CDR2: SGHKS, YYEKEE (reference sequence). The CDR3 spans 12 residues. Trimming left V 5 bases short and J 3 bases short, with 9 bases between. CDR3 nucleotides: TGTGCCAGCAGAATACAGGGCTACGAGCAGTACTTC. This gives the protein CASRIQGYEQYF.

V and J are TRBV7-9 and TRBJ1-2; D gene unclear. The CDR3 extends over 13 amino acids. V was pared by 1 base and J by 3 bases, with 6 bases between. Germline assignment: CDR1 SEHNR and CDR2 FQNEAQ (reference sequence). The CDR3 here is CASSLEEYYGYTF. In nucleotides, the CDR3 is TGTGCCAGCAGCTTAGAGGAGTACTATGGCTACACCTTC.

The CDR3 sequence is CASSPRPGETQYF. CDR3 bases: TGTGCCAGCAGCCCGAGACCAGGAGAGACCCAGTACTTC. The chain links TRBV7-2 to TRBJ2-5; the D is unclear. This CDR3 contains 13 residues. Trimming took off 5 bases at V and 4 bases at J, with 11 bases between the two ends. Germline CDR1 and CDR2: SGHTA and FQGNSA.

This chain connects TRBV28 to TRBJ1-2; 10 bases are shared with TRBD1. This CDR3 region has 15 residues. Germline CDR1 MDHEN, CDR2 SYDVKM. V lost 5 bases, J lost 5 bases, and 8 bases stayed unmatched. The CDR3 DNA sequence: TGTGCCAGCAGTCCGGGACAGGGGCCCGAGTATGGCTACACCTTC. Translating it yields CASSPGQGPEYGYTF.

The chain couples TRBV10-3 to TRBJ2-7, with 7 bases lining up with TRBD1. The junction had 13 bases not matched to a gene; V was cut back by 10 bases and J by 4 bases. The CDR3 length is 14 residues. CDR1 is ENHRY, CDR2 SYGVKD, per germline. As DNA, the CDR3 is TGTGCCACCCGGGCGGTCGACAGGGTATACGAGCAGTACTTC. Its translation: CATRAVDRVYEQYF.

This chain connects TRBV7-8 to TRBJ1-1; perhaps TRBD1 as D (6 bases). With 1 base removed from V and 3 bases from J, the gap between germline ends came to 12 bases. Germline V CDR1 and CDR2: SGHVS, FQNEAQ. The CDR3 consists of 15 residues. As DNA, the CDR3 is TGTGCCAGCAGCTTAGACGGGACACCCTACACTGAAGCTTTCTTT. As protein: CASSLDGTPYTEAFF.

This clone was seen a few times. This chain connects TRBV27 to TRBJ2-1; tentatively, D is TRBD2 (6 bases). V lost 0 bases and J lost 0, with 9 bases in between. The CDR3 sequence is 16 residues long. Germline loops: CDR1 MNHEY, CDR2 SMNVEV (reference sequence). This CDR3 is CASSLSGGTSYNEQFF. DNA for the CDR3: TGTGCCAGCAGTTTATCCGGCGGGACCTCCTACAATGAGCAGTTCTTC.

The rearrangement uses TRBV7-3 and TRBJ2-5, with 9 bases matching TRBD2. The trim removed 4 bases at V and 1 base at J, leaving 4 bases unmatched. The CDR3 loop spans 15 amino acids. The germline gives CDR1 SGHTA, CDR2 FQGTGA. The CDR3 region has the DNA TGTGCCAGCAGCTATAGCGGGAGTCCCCAAGAGACCCAGTACTTC. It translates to CASSYSGSPQETQYF.

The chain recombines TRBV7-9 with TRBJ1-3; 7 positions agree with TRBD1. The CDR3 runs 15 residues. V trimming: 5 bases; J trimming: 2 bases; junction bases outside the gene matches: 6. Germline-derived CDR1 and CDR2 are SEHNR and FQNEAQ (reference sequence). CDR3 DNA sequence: TGTGCCAGCAGCACTGACAGGGAGGCTGGAAACACCATATATTTT. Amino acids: CASSTDREAGNTIYF.

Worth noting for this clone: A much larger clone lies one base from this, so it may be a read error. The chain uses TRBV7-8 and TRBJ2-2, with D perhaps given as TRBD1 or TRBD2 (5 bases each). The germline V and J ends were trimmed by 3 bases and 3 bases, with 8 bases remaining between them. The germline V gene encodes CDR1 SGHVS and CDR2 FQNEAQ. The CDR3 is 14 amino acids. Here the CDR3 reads CASSFVGDTGELFF. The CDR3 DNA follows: TGTGCCAGCAGCTTCGTGGGGGACACCGGGGAGCTGTTTTTT.

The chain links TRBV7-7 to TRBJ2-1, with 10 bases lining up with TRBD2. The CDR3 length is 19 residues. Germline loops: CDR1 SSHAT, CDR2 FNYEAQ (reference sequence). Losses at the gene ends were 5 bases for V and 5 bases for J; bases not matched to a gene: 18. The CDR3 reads CASSLLRAAGLAPNNEQFF. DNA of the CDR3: TGTGCCAGCAGCCTGCTTAGGGCCGCGGGACTAGCGCCGAACAATGAGCAGTTCTTC.

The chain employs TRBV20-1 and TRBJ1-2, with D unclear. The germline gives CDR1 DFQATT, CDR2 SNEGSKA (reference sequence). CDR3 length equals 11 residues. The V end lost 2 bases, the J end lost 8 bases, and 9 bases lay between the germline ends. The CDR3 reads CSARMGGGYTF. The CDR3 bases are TGCAGTGCTAGAATGGGTGGAGGCTACACCTTC.

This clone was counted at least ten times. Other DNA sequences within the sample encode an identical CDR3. CDR3 region: CASSLQGGNEKLFF. In DNA, the CDR3 is TGTGCCAGCAGTTTACAGGGAGGGAATGAAAAACTGTTTTTT. V gene TRBV28 combines with J gene TRBJ1-4; weak D call: TRBD1 (5 bases). V shed 2 bases and J shed 5 bases, with 9 bases lying between them. CDR3 length equals 14 residues. CDR1 and CDR2 from the germline V gene are MDHEN and SYDVKM.

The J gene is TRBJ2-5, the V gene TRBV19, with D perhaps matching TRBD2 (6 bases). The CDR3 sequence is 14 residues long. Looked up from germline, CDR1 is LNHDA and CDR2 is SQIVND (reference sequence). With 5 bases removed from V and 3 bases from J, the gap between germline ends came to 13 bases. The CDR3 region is CASSPGLNKETQYF. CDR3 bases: TGTGCCAGTAGTCCGGGACTTAACAAAGAGACCCAGTACTTC.

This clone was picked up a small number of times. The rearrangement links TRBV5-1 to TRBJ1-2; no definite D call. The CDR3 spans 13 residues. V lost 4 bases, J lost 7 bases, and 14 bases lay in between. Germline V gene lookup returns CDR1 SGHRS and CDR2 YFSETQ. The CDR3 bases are TGCGCCAGCAGCGTTAGTGTCGATTTTGGCTACACCTTC. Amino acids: CASSVSVDFGYTF.

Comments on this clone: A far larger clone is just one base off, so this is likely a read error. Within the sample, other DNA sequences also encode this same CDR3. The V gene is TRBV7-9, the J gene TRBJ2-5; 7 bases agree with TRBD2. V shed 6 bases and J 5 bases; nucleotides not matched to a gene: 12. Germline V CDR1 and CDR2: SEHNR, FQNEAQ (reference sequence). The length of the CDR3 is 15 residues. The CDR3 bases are TGTGCCAGCAGGCGGGGGACGCGAGTAGGGGAGACCCAGTACTTC. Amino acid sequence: CASRRGTRVGETQYF.

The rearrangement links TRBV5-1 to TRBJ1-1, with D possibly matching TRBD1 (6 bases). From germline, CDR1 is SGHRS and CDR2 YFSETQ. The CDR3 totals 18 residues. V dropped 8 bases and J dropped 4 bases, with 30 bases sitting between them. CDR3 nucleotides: TGCGCCAGTCACAGGGTTATGAGGTCGAGGAGGTCGAGCACTGAAGCTTTCTTT. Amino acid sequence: CASHRVMRSRRSSTEAFF.